The 4 T cell receptor beta chains below all came from one sample that was sequenced in a study of blood T cell repertoires in COVID-19. Measured with immunoSEQ multiplex PCR; TCRdb has only the in-frame clones, and not every one. The data show some 150,000 clones, about 87% seen once. Sequences were obtained from peripheral blood. The receptor source for this set is a woman aged 60-75 years who had recovered from COVID-19.

This clone was counted only a few times. This sequence joins TRBV30 and TRBJ1-1, with D perhaps matching TRBD1 (6 bases). From germline, CDR1 is GTSNPN and CDR2 SVGIG (reference sequence). The CDR3 has 12 residues. V gave up 7 bases and J gave up 4 bases, with 13 bases separating them. CDR3 in DNA: TGTGCCTCCCGCCGACAGGCCACTGAAGCTTTCTTT. Its protein is CASRRQATEAFF.

The V call is TRBV10-3, the J call TRBJ1-2, with 7 nucleotides matching TRBD1. Germline V lookup: CDR1 ENHRY, CDR2 SYGVKD. This CDR3 has 16 residues. V trimming: 0 bases; J trimming: 0 bases; junction bases outside the gene matches: 4. The CDR3 protein is CAISESTGTTNYGYTF. The DNA of the CDR3 is TGTGCCATCAGTGAGTCGACAGGGACAACTAACTATGGCTACACCTTC.

The genes are TRBV12-3 or TRBV12-4 and TRBJ1-2; D is possibly TRBD1 (5 bases). This CDR3 has 12 residues. Between the trimmed V and J ends, which lost 5 bases and 5 bases, there was a span of 9 bases. The CDR3 reads CASSTDSYGYTF. Here the CDR3 DNA reads TGTGCCAGCAGTACCGACAGTTATGGCTACACCTTC.

The gene calls are TRBV29-1 and TRBJ2-6, with unresolved D. V was cut by 6 bases and J by 0 bases, with 9 bases left in between. This CDR3 spans 14 amino acids. From germline, CDR1 is SQVTM and CDR2 ANQGSEA. The CDR3 DNA reads as TGCAGCGTCCTATTGAGCTCTGGGGCCAACGTCCTGACTTTC. It yields the protein CSVLLSSGANVLTF.